Listed here are 12 T cell receptor beta chains from one sample, sequenced in a study of blood T cells in healthy people across ages. A J-beta primer mix and a sample-barcoded 5' primer were used in a second PCR of about 7 to 12 cycles. TCRdb fed the 5' RACE reads into MiXCR, producing one record per CDR3 protein. This sample has hundreds of thousands of distinct CDR3 sequences; approximately 44% occur once, and the top ten carry around 21%. The specimen sequenced was blood. Source of these receptors: a man aged 55 to 70 in good health.

This clonotype was seen repeatedly, ten times or more. The chain carries TRBV20-1 and TRBJ2-6; the D call may be TRBD1 or TRBD2 (7 bases each). Germline V gives CDR1 DFQATT, CDR2 SNEGSKA (reference sequence). The CDR3 spans 16 residues. DNA of the CDR3: TGCGGCTCATCAGGGGGGGGAGACTCTGGGGCCAACGTCCTGACTTTC. This translates into CGSSGGGDSGANVLTF.

In its sample, this clonotype was seen a few times. The V and J genes are TRBV11-2 and TRBJ2-3; D ambiguous. With 6 bases removed from V and 5 bases from J, the gap between germline ends came to 9 bases. CDR1 and CDR2 from the germline V gene are SGHAT and FQNNGV. This CDR3 spans 12 amino acids. The DNA for the CDR3 is TGTGCCAGCAGTCTAGGCGAAGATACGCAGTATTTT. Protein: CASSLGEDTQYF. Full variable domain (outside the CDR3, taken from reference TRBV11-2 and TRBJ2-3): EAGVAQSPRYKIIEKRQSVAFWCNPISGHATLYWYQQILGQGPKLLIQFQNNGVVDDSQLPKDRFSAERLKGVDSTLKIQPAKLEDSAVYLCASSLGEDTQYFGPGTRLTVL.

The chain employs TRBV7-2 and TRBJ2-7, with 11 bases lining up with TRBD2. This CDR3 region has 16 residues. The germline V gene encodes CDR1 SGHTA and CDR2 FQGNSA. The V segment lost 5 bases and the J segment 2 bases; nucleotides outside the gene matches: 8. DNA for the CDR3: TGTGCCAGCAGCCCCACCATTAGCGGGGGGGCCTACGAGCAGTACTTC. Translating it yields CASSPTISGGAYEQYF.

This clonotype appeared a few times. The genes are TRBV5-5 and TRBJ1-6; D uncertain. V lost 3 bases and J 7 bases, leaving 11 bases between the germline ends. Germline CDR1 reads SGHKS; CDR2 reads YYEKEE (reference sequence). The CDR3 covers 14 residues. CDR3 DNA: TGTGCCAGCAGCTCCGACCTGGGCAATTCACCCCTCCACTTT. The encoded protein is CASSSDLGNSPLHF.

The chain recombines TRBV20-1 with TRBJ1-5, with D uncertain. With 6 bases removed from V and 2 bases from J, the gap between germline ends came to 17 bases. Per germline, CDR1 DFQATT and CDR2 SNEGSKA (reference sequence). The CDR3 contains 15 residues. CDR3 in DNA: TGCAGTGCCTCAACCGGGAGGTATGGCAATCAGCCCCAGCATTTT. Its protein product is CSASTGRYGNQPQHF.

A remark on this clonotype: This may arise from a read error, as a much more abundant clone is one base away. The V call is TRBV4-3, the J call TRBJ2-5; TRBD1 is a possible D gene (6 bases). The tail of the sequence fits TRBJ2-7 better, so the J call may be wrong. The V gene's germline CDR1 is LGHNA and CDR2 YSLEER. This CDR3 has 13 amino acids. The CDR3 DNA sequence: TGCGCCGGCAGCCTGTACAGGGCCCACGAGCAGTACTTC. Translation: CAGSLYRAHEQYF.

This chain connects TRBV10-3 to TRBJ2-5, with D tentatively TRBD1 (6 bases). The ends were cut back, 10 bases at V and 5 bases at J, with 14 bases in the middle. This CDR3 has 12 amino acids. CDR1 ENHRY and CDR2 SYGVKD come from the germline V gene. The CDR3 DNA is TGTGCCACCGGGGCCCAGGGGGAGACCCAGTACTTC. Translating it yields CATGAQGETQYF.

The rearrangement joins TRBV5-5 to TRBJ1-1; a weak D match, TRBD1 (5 bases). Germline V gives CDR1 SGHKS, CDR2 YYEKEE (reference sequence). Trimming removed 2 bases from V and 0 bases from J, with 11 bases in between. The CDR3 has 15 residues. CDR3 protein: CASSLPGAVNTEAFF. The CDR3 DNA reads TGTGCCAGCAGCTTACCTGGGGCAGTGAACACTGAAGCTTTCTTT.

This clonotype appeared a single time. V is TRBV20-1 and J is TRBJ1-1; maybe TRBD1 (5 bases). V lost 0 bases and J lost 4, with 12 bases in between. Per the germline V gene, CDR1 is DFQATT and CDR2 is SNEGSKA (reference sequence). The CDR3 loop spans 14 amino acids. The CDR3 spells CSARDLEGSTEAFF. The CDR3 DNA follows: TGCAGTGCTAGAGATCTGGAGGGGAGCACTGAAGCTTTCTTT.

This clonotype was found a few times. The junction differs from germline at one of its ends, possibly a read error. This chain links TRBV5-1 with TRBJ1-2; D is possibly TRBD1 (6 bases). The V gene's germline CDR1 is SGHRS and CDR2 YFSETQ. The CDR3 loop spans 15 amino acids. The CDR3 coding sequence is TGCGCCAGTAGCTTGGAGGGCTTTGAAGGGGGTGGCTACACCTTC. Its protein is CASSLEGFEGGGYTF.

This clonotype was seen many times. The rearrangement uses TRBV4-3 and TRBJ2-7; D is undetermined. V was clipped by 1 base and J by 6 bases, with 10 bases between them. The CDR3 loop spans 13 amino acids. The germline gives CDR1 LGHNA, CDR2 YSLEER. CDR3 DNA sequence: TGCGCCAGCAGCCAAGGCCGGGTTGGCGAGCAGTACTTC. It codes for CASSQGRVGEQYF.

The rearrangement uses TRBV7-9 and TRBJ2-5; 16 bases line up with TRBD2. The J call is in doubt because the DNA end fits TRBJ2-7 better. Germline CDR1 and CDR2: SEHNR and FQNEAQ (reference sequence). CDR3 length: 14 amino acids. The CDR3 reads CASSGTSGGAEQYF. The DNA for the CDR3 is TGTGCCAGCAGCGGGACTAGCGGGGGGGCCGAGCAGTACTTC.